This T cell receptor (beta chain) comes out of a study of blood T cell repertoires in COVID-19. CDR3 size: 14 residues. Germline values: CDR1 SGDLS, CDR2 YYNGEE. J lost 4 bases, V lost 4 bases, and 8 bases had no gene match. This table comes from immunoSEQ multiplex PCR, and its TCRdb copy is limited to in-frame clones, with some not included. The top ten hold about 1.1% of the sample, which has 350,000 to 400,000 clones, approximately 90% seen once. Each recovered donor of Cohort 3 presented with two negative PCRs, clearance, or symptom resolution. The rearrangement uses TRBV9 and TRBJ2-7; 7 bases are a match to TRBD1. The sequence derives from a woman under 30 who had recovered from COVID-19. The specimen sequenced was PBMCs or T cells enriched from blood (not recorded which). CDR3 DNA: TGTGCCAGCAGCTCTCGAGGGGGACAGTACGAGCAGTACTTC. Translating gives CASSSRGGQYEQYF.